The clone carrying this TCR beta chain has at least ten counts. No antigen is known for it. The sample comes from a study of Graves' ophthalmopathy and Graves' hyperthyroidism. Amplification from RNA transcripts yielded the TCR beta CDR3 regions. A first-round RT-PCR used HTBI primers, followed by a second-round multiplex PCR. A single record per CDR3 protein comes from TCRdb applying MiXCR to the multiplex PCR reads. Among a few hundred thousand distinct CDR3 sequences listed, about 17% were seen once. Findings of the study overall: Ophthalmopathy progression was predicted with about 67% sensitivity and 72% to 80% specificity.

The sequence derives from an adult woman with stable Graves' hyperthyroidism. The specimen sequenced was peripheral blood.

In DNA form, the CDR3 reads TGTGCCAGCAGCTACGACAGGGGAGCGTCCTACGAGCAGTACTTC. Translating it yields CASSYDRGASYEQYF. V gene TRBV2 combines with J gene TRBJ2-7, with 8 bases aligning to TRBD1. CDR3 length: 15 residues. The germline CDR1 and CDR2 sequences are SNHLY and FYNNEI. V was clipped by 6 bases and J by 1 base; unmatched bases: 8.